A single sample gave rise to the 25 T cell receptor beta chains below, sequenced in a study of OX40 agonist ivuxolimab in advanced cancers. Repertoires were generated with immunoSEQ multiplex PCR, while TCRdb's copy carries only in-frame clones and drops some. This table has 85,000 to 100,000 clones, more than 80% appearing once. The specimen was CD4+ or CD8+ T cells sorted from blood, collected in a trial of the OX40 agonist ivuxolimab. All receptors derive from an adult with an advanced solid tumor such as melanoma, head and neck, liver or kidney cancer.

The CDR3 DNA reads TGTGCCAGCAGCTTTGACTCAGATACGCAGTATTTT. Protein: CASSFDSDTQYF. The rearrangement joins TRBV7-9 to TRBJ2-3, with D unclear. CDR3 size: 12 residues. The V gene's germline CDR1 is SEHNR and CDR2 FQNEAQ (reference sequence). Deletions cut 3 bases from V and 4 bases from J, with 5 bases between.

The chain carries TRBV4-1 and TRBJ1-1; D gene unclear. The CDR3 contains 18 residues. Germline CDR1 MGHRA, CDR2 YSYEKL. The V and J ends lost 0 bases and 0 bases respectively, with 17 bases between them. Here the CDR3 DNA reads TGCGCCAGCAGCCAAGATTGGAGACCAGGAGGGATGAACACTGAAGCTTTCTTT. Protein: CASSQDWRPGGMNTEAFF.

V is TRBV6-1 and J is TRBJ2-3; 8 bases are a match to TRBD1. Germline CDR1 reads MNHNS; CDR2 reads SASEGT. The V gene end was trimmed by 6 bases and the J gene end by 3 bases; junction bases not matched to a gene: 5. This CDR3 spans 14 amino acids. The CDR3 nucleotides are TGTGCCAGCAGCCTTGGGACAGGAACAGATACGCAGTATTTT. Translation: CASSLGTGTDTQYF.

This clone was seen just once. CDR3 amino acids: CASRVGSGGSNEQFF. The DNA of the CDR3 is TGCGCCAGCAGGGTCGGTAGCGGGGGATCGAATGAGCAGTTCTTC. The J gene is TRBJ2-1, the V gene TRBV5-1, with 9 bases fitting TRBD2. The CDR3 has 15 amino acids. CDR1 is SGHRS, CDR2 YFSETQ, per germline. V shed 5 bases and J 7 bases; nucleotides not matched to a gene: 10. The full variable domain, completed using reference TRBV5-1 and TRBJ2-1, is KAGVTQTPRYLIKTRGQQVTLSCSPISGHRSVSWYQQTPGQGLQFLFEYFSETQRNKGNFPGRFSGRQFSNSRSEMNVSTLELGDSALYLCASRVGSGGSNEQFFGPGTRLTVL.

This clone was recorded once. This chain connects TRBV7-2 to TRBJ1-1; tentative D call: TRBD1 (5 bases). The V gene's germline CDR1 is SGHTA and CDR2 FQGNSA. V was clipped by 2 bases and J by 6 bases, with 7 bases between them. This CDR3 comprises 12 residues. CDR3 bases: TGTGCCAGCAGCTTAAGGGGCGCTGAAGCTTTCTTT. This translates into CASSLRGAEAFF.

This clone was picked up a small number of times. The chain couples TRBV19 to TRBJ2-7, with TRBD2 identical over 8 bases. CDR3 size: 15 residues. The V gene's germline CDR1 is LNHDA and CDR2 SQIVND (reference sequence). After removal of 3 bases from V and 1 base from J, the junction contained 5 bases not matched to a gene. This chain's CDR3 is CASSISGLVSYEQYF. Written as DNA, the CDR3 is TGTGCCAGTAGTATCTCGGGACTAGTATCCTACGAGCAGTACTTC.

The gene calls are TRBV6-6 and TRBJ1-5, with D unresolved. The CDR3 loop spans 13 amino acids. V was cut by 5 bases and J by 4 bases, with 9 bases left in between. Germline V gene lookup returns CDR1 MNHNY and CDR2 SVGAGI (reference sequence). DNA for the CDR3: TGTGCCAGCAGTAAGAGGGAGAATCAGCCCCAGCATTTT. It is translated as CASSKRENQPQHF.

The chain combines TRBV9 with TRBJ2-5; the match to TRBD2 covers 11 bases. This CDR3 is built from 14 residues. The junction had 3 bases not matched to a gene; V was cut back by 3 bases and J by 5 bases. Germline loops: CDR1 SGDLS, CDR2 YYNGEE. CDR3 region: CASSATSGIETQYF. The CDR3 region has the DNA TGTGCCAGCAGCGCGACTAGCGGGATCGAGACCCAGTACTTC.

In its sample, this clone was seen a few times. The chain has TRBV30 and TRBJ2-6, with 9 positions matching TRBD1. This CDR3 contains 17 residues. Per germline, CDR1 GTSNPN and CDR2 SVGIG (reference sequence). V shed 2 bases and J 2 bases; nucleotides not matched to a gene: 7. The CDR3: CAWSRDRASTGANVLTF. In DNA form, the CDR3 reads TGTGCCTGGAGTCGGGACAGGGCTTCGACTGGGGCCAACGTCCTGACTTTC.

V and J are TRBV9 and TRBJ2-4; D is ambiguous. The CDR3 extends over 14 amino acids. Germline V gives CDR1 SGDLS, CDR2 YYNGEE. The V end lost 1 base, the J end lost 7 bases, and 12 bases lay between the germline ends. CDR3 sequence reads: CASSVSPIGNIQYF. As DNA, the CDR3 is TGTGCCAGCAGCGTATCCCCTATAGGTAACATTCAGTACTTC.

This clone was detected only a few times. CDR3 sequence: CASTKSLNTEAFF. In nucleotides, the CDR3 is TGTGCCAGCACTAAAAGTCTGAACACTGAAGCTTTCTTT. V gene TRBV14 combines with J gene TRBJ1-1; D gene uncertain. V lost 7 bases and J 0 bases, leaving 9 bases between the germline ends. Germline values: CDR1 SGHDN, CDR2 FVKESK. CDR3 size: 13 residues. The whole variable domain, filled in from reference TRBV14 and TRBJ1-1, reads EAGVTQFPSHSVIEKGQTVTLRCDPISGHDNLYWYRRVMGKEIKFLLHFVKESKQDESGMPNNRFLAERTGGTYSTLKVQPAELEDSGVYFCASTKSLNTEAFFGQGTRLTVV.

This chain joins TRBV11-2 and TRBJ2-1; weak D call: TRBD2 (6 bases). Trimming left V 3 bases short and J 6 bases short, with 15 bases between. The CDR3 loop spans 15 amino acids. Germline V gene lookup returns CDR1 SGHAT and CDR2 FQNNGV. The CDR3 DNA reads TGTGCCAGCAGCTTTACCACGCTAGCGACCAATGAGCAGTTCTTC. Residues: CASSFTTLATNEQFF.

The J gene is TRBJ1-3, the V gene TRBV7-9; D is possibly TRBD1 (6 bases). The CDR3 runs 14 residues. The germline V gene has CDR1 SEHNR and CDR2 FQNEAQ (reference sequence). Between the trimmed V and J ends, which lost 3 bases and 3 bases, there was a span of 9 bases. Here the CDR3 DNA reads TGTGCCAGCAGCTTTGCAGGGGATGGAAACACCATATATTTT. As protein: CASSFAGDGNTIYF.

The chain uses TRBV2 and TRBJ2-1; tentatively, D is TRBD1 (6 bases). The germline gives CDR1 SNHLY, CDR2 FYNNEI. The CDR3 is made up of 12 amino acids. Trimming left V 8 bases short and J 8 bases short, with 13 bases between. The CDR3 is CASLLQGDEQFF. In DNA, the CDR3 is TGTGCCAGCCTTCTACAGGGAGATGAGCAGTTCTTC.

The J gene is TRBJ2-2, the V gene TRBV5-1; 8 positions agree with TRBD1. V dropped 7 bases and J dropped 1; count of bases not matched to a gene: 9. This CDR3 contains 16 residues. Germline V gene sequence: CDR1 SGHRS, CDR2 YFSETQ. The CDR3 loop is CASAPQGEENTGELFF. Here the CDR3 DNA reads TGCGCCAGCGCACCACAGGGGGAGGAGAACACCGGGGAGCTGTTTTTT.

This rearrangement joins TRBV5-1 to TRBJ2-7; 8 nucleotides agree with TRBD1. J was trimmed by 3 bases and V by 6 bases; bases with no gene match: 5. This CDR3 contains 13 residues. CDR1 SGHRS and CDR2 YFSETQ come from the germline V gene. DNA of the CDR3: TGCGCCAGCAACGGACAGGGCCGCTACGAGCAGTACTTC. Encoded protein: CASNGQGRYEQYF.

V and J are TRBV7-3 and TRBJ2-2; possible D gene TRBD1, 6 bases. Trimming left V 7 bases short and J 4 bases short, with 10 bases between. The CDR3 has 13 amino acids. Germline V gives CDR1 SGHTA, CDR2 FQGTGA. The CDR3 nucleotides are TGTGCCAGCAAGGACAGAGGCACCGGGGAGCTGTTTTTT. This codes for CASKDRGTGELFF.

CDR3 in amino acids: CASSSPQGGETQYF. The CDR3 DNA follows: TGTGCCAGCAGCTCGCCCCAGGGGGGAGAGACCCAGTACTTC. The chain combines TRBV7-2 with TRBJ2-5, with a tentative D call TRBD1 (7 bases). Germline-derived CDR1 and CDR2 are SGHTA and FQGNSA. The V and J ends lost 4 bases and 4 bases respectively, with 13 bases between them. CDR3 length: 14 residues.

This clone has just one count. J is TRBJ2-2 and V is TRBV10-1; D is unclear. Trimming shortened V by 2 bases and J by 0 bases, and 10 bases separated the two germline ends. From germline, CDR1 is WNHNN and CDR2 SYGVQD (reference sequence). The CDR3 sequence is 16 residues long. This CDR3 reads CASSETGLANTGELFF. The DNA of the CDR3 is TGCGCCAGCAGTGAGACCGGCTTGGCGAACACCGGGGAGCTGTTTTTT.

The chain recombines TRBV5-4 with TRBJ1-5; D is possibly TRBD1 (6 bases). Germline loops: CDR1 SGHNT, CDR2 YYREEE (reference sequence). This CDR3 has 13 residues. The V and J ends lost 1 base and 8 bases respectively, with 10 bases between them. CDR3 coding DNA: TGTGCCAGCAGCTTGCAGGGGCGAGAGCCCCAGCATTTT. Its protein product is CASSLQGREPQHF. Full variable domain (missing parts from reference TRBV5-4 and TRBJ1-5): ETGVTQSPTHLIKTRGQQVTLRCSSQSGHNTVSWYQQALGQGPQFIFQYYREEENGRGNFPPRFSGLQFPNYSSELNVNALELDDSALYLCASSLQGREPQHFGDGTRLSIL.

The rearrangement uses TRBV6-1 and TRBJ1-2; TRBD1 might be the D (6 bases). Deletions cut 3 bases from V and 4 bases from J, with 15 bases between. Germline V gives CDR1 MNHNS, CDR2 SASEGT. This CDR3 is 15 amino acids long. The CDR3 loop is CASSDTWGLGYGYTF. The CDR3 bases are TGTGCCAGCAGTGATACTTGGGGGCTCGGCTATGGCTACACCTTC.

The rearrangement links TRBV15 to TRBJ2-3, with D tentatively TRBD2 (6 bases). This CDR3 is built from 14 residues. The germline V gene encodes CDR1 LNHNV and CDR2 YYDKDF (reference sequence). The germline V and J ends were trimmed by 1 base and 3 bases, with 8 bases remaining between them. The CDR3 DNA reads as TGTGCCACCAGCAGAGGGACTACGACAGATACGCAGTATTTT. This encodes CATSRGTTTDTQYF.

The V and J genes are TRBV19 and TRBJ1-2; 7 bases map to TRBD1. CDR1 LNHDA and CDR2 SQIVND come from the germline V gene (reference sequence). V lost 4 bases, J lost 4 bases, and 9 bases stayed unmatched. The CDR3 spans 15 residues. The CDR3 reads CASSTTGVRFYGYTF. DNA of the CDR3: TGTGCCAGTAGTACAACAGGGGTACGGTTCTATGGCTACACCTTC.

V gene TRBV7-2 combines with J gene TRBJ2-2; D perhaps matches TRBD1 (5 bases). The V end was cut by 1 base, the J end by 3 bases, with 9 bases between. The germline V gene has CDR1 SGHTA and CDR2 FQGNSA. The CDR3 is made up of 15 amino acids. CDR3 loop: CASSLGQGDTGELFF. Written as DNA, the CDR3 is TGTGCCAGCAGCTTAGGCCAGGGCGACACCGGGGAGCTGTTTTTT.

V is TRBV6-1 and J is TRBJ1-5; 7 bases line up with TRBD1. The CDR3 totals 13 residues. In germline, CDR1 is MNHNS, CDR2 SASEGT. V lost 4 bases and J lost 6; bases outside the gene matches: 3. CDR3 bases: TGTGCCAGCAGTGGGACAGGCGGTCAGCCCCAGCATTTT. This codes for CASSGTGGQPQHF.